These 6 T cell receptor beta chains originate from one sample sequenced in a study of cytomegalovirus exposure and HLA in healthy donors. Vbeta (60) and Jbeta (13) primers were used in the PCR. Profiled with immunoSEQ multiplex PCR; TCRdb holds only in-frame clones, not every one. Seen here are fewer than 150,000 clones, about 80% observed once, and the top ten hold around 8%. The sample was PBMCs. Receptors originate from a female donor in good health and CMV-seropositive.

This clone was found once. The genes are TRBV29-1 and TRBJ1-2, with 7 positions matching TRBD1. The CDR3 totals 14 residues. Per the germline V gene, CDR1 is SQVTM and CDR2 is ANQGSEA. V lost 0 bases and J lost 3; bases outside the gene matches: 4. CDR3 loop: CSVEDPGGDYGYTF. CDR3 bases: TGCAGCGTTGAAGATCCAGGGGGAGACTATGGCTACACCTTC.

The genes are TRBV15 and TRBJ1-1; 7 bases are shared with TRBD1. J was trimmed by 2 bases and V by 8 bases; bases with no gene match: 5. This CDR3 is built from 13 residues. Germline CDR1 LNHNV, CDR2 YYDKDF (reference sequence). CDR3 region: CATAGTENTEAFF. The CDR3 coding sequence is TGTGCCACCGCCGGGACAGAAAACACTGAAGCTTTCTTT.

The V call is TRBV7-2, the J call TRBJ1-2; possibly TRBD1 for D (5 bases). Trimming removed 5 bases from V and 2 bases from J, with 15 bases in between. The V gene's germline CDR1 is SGHTA and CDR2 FQGNSA. The CDR3 has 15 residues. CDR3 sequence: CASSPVGGENYGYTF. Written as DNA, the CDR3 is TGTGCCAGCAGCCCAGTCGGGGGGGAGAACTATGGCTACACCTTC.

The V gene is TRBV7-9, the J gene TRBJ2-1, with 9 bases aligning to TRBD1. V lost 3 bases and J lost 9; bases outside the gene matches: 12. Germline loops: CDR1 SEHNR, CDR2 FQNEAQ (reference sequence). The CDR3 is 16 amino acids. In DNA, the CDR3 is TGTGCCAGCAGCTTGAAGCCTCCGGGGACAGGGAGTGAGCAGTTCTTC. It codes for CASSLKPPGTGSEQFF.

The genes are TRBV7-8 and TRBJ1-6, with 9 positions matching TRBD1. Germline-derived CDR1 and CDR2 are SGHVS and FQNEAQ. The trim removed 4 bases at V and 1 base at J, leaving 2 bases unmatched. CDR3 size: 16 residues. This CDR3 reads CASSSGQGSYNSPLHF. CDR3 bases: TGTGCCAGCAGCTCTGGACAGGGGTCCTATAATTCACCCCTCCACTTT. The whole variable domain, remainder taken from reference TRBV7-8 and TRBJ1-6, is GAGVSQSPRYKVAKRGQDVALRCDPISGHVSLFWYQQALGQGPEFLTYFQNEAQLDKSGLPSDRFFAERPEGSVSTLKIQRTQQEDSAVYLCASSSGQGSYNSPLHFGNGTRLTVT.

The chain couples TRBV7-9 to TRBJ2-2; a possible D gene is TRBD2 (7 bases). Germline V gene sequence: CDR1 SEHNR, CDR2 FQNEAQ (reference sequence). The V end was cut by 2 bases, the J end by 6 bases, with 10 bases between. The CDR3 spans 14 residues. The CDR3 here is CASSLSGGPGELFF. Written as DNA, the CDR3 is TGTGCCAGCAGCTTATCGGGGGGCCCCGGGGAGCTGTTTTTT.